This TCR beta chain comes out of a study of regulatory T cells. Study results and caveats: In CD3G deficiency, regulatory T cells had lower Shannon diversity than autologous conventional CD4+ and control regulatory cells.

This clone was observed a single time. Its antigen is not identified. The primer mix had 52 TRBV and 13 TRBJ primers. TCRdb keeps only in-frame clones here, not all; method: immunoSEQ multiplex PCR. The sample lists around 2,500 clones; around 93% were seen once. CDR1 and CDR2 from the germline V gene are LNHDA and SQIVND (reference sequence). V dropped 7 bases and J dropped 4; count of bases not matched to a gene: 3. This CDR3 has 14 residues. The receptor's source is a child under 18 with CD3G deficiency. The specimen sequenced was CD4+ Tregs sorted from blood. This chain connects TRBV19 to TRBJ2-2; 10 bases match TRBD1. The DNA for the CDR3 is TGTGCCAGTATGGGACAGGGGTCCACCGGGGAGCTGTTTTTT. It encodes CASMGQGSTGELFF. The complete variable domain, with remaining parts taken from reference TRBV19 and TRBJ2-2, reads DGGITQSPKYLFRKEGQNVTLSCEQNLNHDAMYWYRQDPGQGLRLIYYSQIVNDFQKGDIAEGYSVSREKKESFPLTVTSAQKNPTAFYLCASMGQGSTGELFFGEGSRLTVL.